One sample yielded the 23 T cell receptor beta chains listed below, sequenced in a study of blood T cell repertoires in COVID-19. Using immunoSEQ multiplex PCR, the repertoire was profiled, and TCRdb retains in-frame clones only, with some absent. Among 120,000 to 150,000 clones, approximately 87% were seen once, and the ten largest hold 1.2%. Sequencing was done on a sample of PBMCs or T cells enriched from blood (not recorded which). The receptors stem from a woman aged 25-40 years with acute COVID-19.

This clone was seen a handful of times. The same CDR3 also results from other DNA sequences found in this sample. V gene TRBV4-2 combines with J gene TRBJ2-7; 7 bases match TRBD1. V gave up 4 bases and J gave up 3 bases; unmatched junction bases: 12. The CDR3 spans 16 residues. Germline CDR1 LGHNA, CDR2 YNFKEQ. The CDR3 DNA reads as TGTGCCAGCAGCCTGGGGCTAGGGACAGAATACTACGAGCAGTACTTC. Protein: CASSLGLGTEYYEQYF.

V and J are TRBV28 and TRBJ1-5; 7 positions match TRBD1. With 5 bases clipped from V and 4 bases from J, the junction kept 5 bases outside the gene matches. The CDR3 extends over 14 amino acids. The germline V gene encodes CDR1 MDHEN and CDR2 SYDVKM. The CDR3 here is CASSMYRGNQPQHF. CDR3 in DNA: TGTGCCAGCAGTATGTACAGGGGTAATCAGCCCCAGCATTTT.

The genes are TRBV7-2 and TRBJ2-3; TRBD2 agrees at 9 bases. Per the germline V gene, CDR1 is SGHTA and CDR2 is FQGNSA. This CDR3 has 14 amino acids. V gave up 3 bases and J gave up 5 bases; unmatched junction bases: 3. Written as DNA, the CDR3 is TGTGCCAGCAGCTTGGGACTAGCTTTAGATACGCAGTATTTT. As protein: CASSLGLALDTQYF.

The chain couples TRBV28 to TRBJ1-5; 7 positions match TRBD1. With V trimmed by 6 bases and J by 3 bases, 5 bases remained unmatched. Germline V lookup: CDR1 MDHEN, CDR2 SYDVKM. This CDR3 is 14 amino acids long. The CDR3 is CASRIGTANQPQHF. CDR3 nucleotides: TGTGCCAGCAGGATAGGGACAGCCAATCAGCCCCAGCATTTT.

This chain connects TRBV5-1 to TRBJ2-7; TRBD2 matches at 8 bases. The germline V gene has CDR1 SGHRS and CDR2 YFSETQ. The V gene end was trimmed by 0 bases and the J gene end by 3 bases; junction bases not matched to a gene: 5. This CDR3 region has 15 residues. The CDR3 region has the DNA TGCGCCAGCAGCTTGGCCCTAGCGGGCTTCTACGAGCAGTACTTC. This gives the protein CASSLALAGFYEQYF.

As regards this clone: One junction end disagrees with the germline gene, perhaps due to a read error. The chain couples TRBV3-1 (or the pseudogene TRBV3-2) to TRBJ2-7; 11 nucleotides agree with TRBD2. CDR3 length: 14 residues. CDR1 LGHDT and CDR2 YNNKEL come from the germline V gene (reference sequence). Written as DNA, the CDR3 is TGTGCCAGCAGCCAAGATTCCTTAGCGGGAGGGCCGAACTTC. Translation gives CASSQDSLAGGPNF.

The CDR3 sequence is CASSEWGGNEQFF. CDR3 in DNA: TGTGCCAGCAGTGAATGGGGGGGGAATGAGCAGTTCTTC. The chain has TRBV25-1 and TRBJ2-1; TRBD2 agrees at 7 bases. CDR1 is MGHDK and CDR2 is SYGVNS in the germline V gene. The junction had 1 base not matched to a gene; V was cut back by 1 base and J by 7 bases. This CDR3 contains 13 residues. The whole variable domain, filled in from reference TRBV25-1 and TRBJ2-1, reads EADIYQTPRYLVIGTGKKITLECSQTMGHDKMYWYQQDPGMELHLIHYSYGVNSTEKGDLSSESTVSRIRTEHFPLTLESARPSHTSQYLCASSEWGGNEQFFGPGTRLTVL.

The chain combines TRBV19 with TRBJ1-2, with 7 bases matching TRBD1. Looked up from germline, CDR1 is LNHDA and CDR2 is SQIVND (reference sequence). Germline trimming cut 3 bases from V and 3 bases from J; bases unmatched to any gene: 7. The CDR3 runs 15 residues. DNA for the CDR3: TGTGCCAGTAGTATTCCCGGGACAGTGGACTATGGCTACACCTTC. Its translation: CASSIPGTVDYGYTF.

The genes are TRBV28 and TRBJ1-5, with D maybe TRBD1 (6 bases). In germline, CDR1 is MDHEN, CDR2 SYDVKM. The germline V and J ends were trimmed by 5 bases and 4 bases, with 12 bases remaining between them. The CDR3 spans 14 residues. This chain's CDR3 is CASSQRGSNQPQHF. In DNA, the CDR3 is TGTGCCAGCAGTCAAAGGGGGTCAAATCAGCCCCAGCATTTT.

A word on this clone: One end of the junction does not line up with germline, which may come from a read error. The chain carries TRBV15 and TRBJ2-7, with 12 bases lining up with TRBD2. CDR1 is LNHNV, CDR2 YYDKDF, per germline (reference sequence). This CDR3 spans 13 amino acids. CDR3 loop: CATSRDQTSGRNF. The CDR3 nucleotides are TGTGCCACCAGCAGAGATCAGACTAGCGGGAGAAATTTC.

The V and J genes are TRBV7-9 and TRBJ1-2; 12 positions agree with TRBD1. The CDR3 runs to 17 residues. J lost 3 bases, V lost 5 bases, and 10 bases had no gene match. Germline V gene lookup returns CDR1 SEHNR and CDR2 FQNEAQ (reference sequence). The CDR3: CASSLSGTGGLYYGYTF. CDR3 bases: TGTGCCAGCAGCCTCAGCGGGACAGGGGGCTTATACTATGGCTACACCTTC.

The rearrangement uses TRBV19 and TRBJ2-5; the match to TRBD1 covers 8 bases. The CDR3 sequence is 14 residues long. Trimming cost V 5 bases and J 5 bases; bases outside gene matches: 7. CDR1 is LNHDA and CDR2 is SQIVND in the germline V gene (reference sequence). The CDR3 spells CASSRPGGEETQYF. The CDR3 DNA reads TGTGCCAGTAGTCGCCCAGGGGGCGAGGAGACCCAGTACTTC.

The CDR3 sequence is CASSPWTGDSNQPQHF. DNA of the CDR3: TGTGCCAGCAGTCCGTGGACAGGGGATAGCAATCAGCCCCAGCATTTT. The chain joins TRBV28 to TRBJ1-5; 9 bases map to TRBD1. V gave up 5 bases and J gave up 0 bases; unmatched junction bases: 5. Germline V gene lookup returns CDR1 MDHEN and CDR2 SYDVKM. The CDR3 sequence is 16 residues long.

The chain combines TRBV18 with TRBJ2-7, with D uncertain. V lost 2 bases and J lost 4, with 9 bases in between. The CDR3 length is 13 residues. Per germline, CDR1 KGHSH and CDR2 LQKENI. The DNA of the CDR3 is TGTGCCAGCTCACCATATGCGCGGTACGAGCAGTACTTC. Encoded protein: CASSPYARYEQYF.

This clone was seen a single time. This chain uses TRBV7-2 with TRBJ2-1, with TRBD2 matching 10 bases. The CDR3 loop spans 16 amino acids. V lost 5 bases, J lost 0 bases, and 4 bases stayed unmatched. Looked up from germline, CDR1 is SGHTA and CDR2 is FQGNSA. The CDR3 nucleotides read TGTGCCAGCAGCGCTAGCGGGAGTAGCTCCTACAATGAGCAGTTCTTC. Protein sequence: CASSASGSSSYNEQFF.

This clone has just a few counts. This chain joins TRBV24-1 and TRBJ1-2; 7 bases fit TRBD1. CDR1 is KGHDR, CDR2 SFDVKD, per germline. The V segment lost 4 bases and the J segment 7 bases; nucleotides outside the gene matches: 11. The length of the CDR3 is 15 residues. The CDR3 reads CATSDRTDRAAGYTF. CDR3 sequence (DNA): TGTGCCACCAGTGACCGGACCGACAGGGCGGCTGGCTACACCTTC.

CDR3 sequence: CAISIYKNTEAFF. The CDR3 coding sequence is TGTGCCATCAGTATTTACAAGAACACTGAAGCTTTCTTT. The rearrangement uses TRBV10-3 and TRBJ1-1, with D unclear. V dropped 5 bases and J dropped 1 base, with 8 bases sitting between them. Germline V CDR1 and CDR2: ENHRY, SYGVKD. CDR3 size: 13 residues.

The table lists this clone with a few counts. The chain employs TRBV4-1 and TRBJ1-1, with TRBD1 matching over 7 bases. In germline, CDR1 is MGHRA, CDR2 YSYEKL. With V trimmed by 3 bases and J by 0 bases, 1 base remained unmatched. The CDR3 is made up of 14 amino acids. The CDR3 sequence is CASSQGTVNTEAFF. CDR3 nucleotides: TGCGCCAGCAGCCAGGGGACAGTGAACACTGAAGCTTTCTTT.

A single count supports this clone. J is TRBJ1-1 and V is TRBV7-9; TRBD1 might be the D (5 bases). V lost 1 base to trimming and J lost 1 base, with 13 bases between them. This CDR3 contains 16 residues. CDR1 and CDR2 from the germline V gene are SEHNR and FQNEAQ (reference sequence). Here the CDR3 reads CASSLDSPGWNTEAFF. Here the CDR3 DNA reads TGTGCCAGCAGCTTAGATAGCCCAGGGTGGAACACTGAAGCTTTCTTT.

DNA of the CDR3: TGTGCCAGTAGTATCGGGGGAACAGGGGCTTTCCAAGAGACCCAGTACTTC. The encoded protein is CASSIGGTGAFQETQYF. The chain combines TRBV19 with TRBJ2-5, with D possibly TRBD1 on 7 matching bases. CDR1 and CDR2 (germline): LNHDA, SQIVND (reference sequence). The V end was cut by 3 bases, the J end by 1 base, with 18 bases between. The CDR3 runs 17 residues.

DNA for the CDR3: TGTGCCAGCTCACCTTTCGGAGGGGAGAGCTCTGGAAACACCATATATTTT. This translates into CASSPFGGESSGNTIYF. The genes are TRBV18 and TRBJ1-3, with D possibly matching TRBD1 (5 bases). The germline V gene encodes CDR1 KGHSH and CDR2 LQKENI. Trimming left V 3 bases short and J 0 bases short, with 15 bases between. The length of the CDR3 is 17 residues.

The V and J genes are TRBV25-1 and TRBJ1-6; D is ambiguous. Germline V gene lookup returns CDR1 MGHDK and CDR2 SYGVNS. The CDR3 covers 14 residues. V was trimmed by 4 bases and J by 7 bases, leaving 11 bases between them. The CDR3 reads CASSGADGNSPLHF. The CDR3 DNA reads TGTGCCAGCAGTGGAGCTGACGGGAATTCACCCCTCCACTTT. Drawing the rest from reference TRBV25-1 and TRBJ1-6, the complete variable domain is EADIYQTPRYLVIGTGKKITLECSQTMGHDKMYWYQQDPGMELHLIHYSYGVNSTEKGDLSSESTVSRIRTEHFPLTLESARPSHTSQYLCASSGADGNSPLHFGNGTRLTVT.

The chain couples TRBV24-1 to TRBJ2-2; D possibly corresponds to TRBD2 (5 bases). V lost 3 bases, J lost 5 bases, and 12 bases lay in between. The CDR3 consists of 15 residues. Per germline, CDR1 KGHDR and CDR2 SFDVKD. CDR3 DNA sequence: TGTGCCACCAGTGATGACCCTGGCGGGACCGGGGAGCTGTTTTTT. Translation: CATSDDPGGTGELFF.